The 9 T cell receptor beta chains listed next were all sequenced from one sample in a study of shared clonotypes between healthy human individuals. Produced via immunoSEQ multiplex PCR; TCRdb's table is partial and in-frame only. The sample carries over a million clones, around 95% recorded once. Material for sequencing was naive CD4+ T cells sorted from blood. Subset noted: CD45RA+ positively selected. These receptors all stem from a man aged 25-45 years in good health.

V usage is TRBV28 and J usage is TRBJ2-2; 9 nucleotides line up with TRBD2. V dropped 6 bases and J dropped 7; count of bases not matched to a gene: 12. The germline V gene encodes CDR1 MDHEN and CDR2 SYDVKM. The CDR3 is 16 residues long. The chain's CDR3 is CASSRLSGSVLGELFF. The CDR3 DNA reads TGTGCCAGCAGCCGTCTTAGCGGGAGTGTTCTCGGGGAGCTGTTTTTT.

The V gene is TRBV29-1, the J gene TRBJ1-4; a weak D match, TRBD1 (5 bases). CDR3 size: 12 residues. Trimming pared 5 bases from V and 5 bases from J, leaving 9 bases between. Germline V gene data show CDR1 as SQVTM and CDR2 as ANQGSEA. CDR3 nucleotide sequence: TGCAGCGTTTACGGGGGGAATGAAAAACTGTTTTTT. Amino acids: CSVYGGNEKLFF.

The gene calls are TRBV10-3 and TRBJ1-2; no clear D. This CDR3 is built from 11 residues. Germline lookup yields CDR1 ENHRY and CDR2 SYGVKD. V was clipped by 5 bases and J by 8 bases, with 9 bases between them. Written as DNA, the CDR3 is TGTGCCATCAGTAACGATTTCGGCTACACCTTC. Amino acids: CAISNDFGYTF.

A note on this clone: This same CDR3 is encoded by further DNA sequences in the sample. The rearrangement joins TRBV5-1 to TRBJ2-7, with D uncertain. The CDR3 spans 13 residues. V lost 0 bases and J 1 base, leaving 5 bases between the germline ends. The germline CDR1 and CDR2 sequences are SGHRS and YFSETQ. CDR3 amino acids: CASSLGSSYEQYF. As DNA, the CDR3 is TGCGCCAGCAGCTTGGGCAGTTCCTACGAGCAGTACTTC.

This sequence joins TRBV28 and TRBJ2-3; 7 positions agree with TRBD2. The trim removed 7 bases at V and 6 bases at J, leaving 10 bases unmatched. The CDR3 consists of 14 residues. Germline V lookup: CDR1 MDHEN, CDR2 SYDVKM. The CDR3 loop reads CASTPPGRHDTQYF. As DNA, the CDR3 is TGTGCCAGCACCCCTCCCGGGAGGCACGATACGCAGTATTTT.

V is TRBV5-1 and J is TRBJ1-1; 9 bases line up with TRBD1. Germline lookup yields CDR1 SGHRS and CDR2 YFSETQ. The V segment lost 5 bases and the J segment 1 base; nucleotides outside the gene matches: 9. This CDR3 is built from 16 residues. CDR3 region: CASSFLPGQGNTEAFF. CDR3 nucleotide sequence: TGCGCCAGCAGTTTTTTGCCGGGACAGGGGAACACTGAAGCTTTCTTT. Using reference TRBV5-1 and TRBJ1-1 for the parts outside the CDR3, the full variable domain is KAGVTQTPRYLIKTRGQQVTLSCSPISGHRSVSWYQQTPGQGLQFLFEYFSETQRNKGNFPGRFSGRQFSNSRSEMNVSTLELGDSALYLCASSFLPGQGNTEAFFGQGTRLTVV.

This chain uses TRBV11-3 with TRBJ2-5; no clear D. Germline-derived CDR1 and CDR2 are SGHNT and YENEEA. This CDR3 region has 13 residues. V was pared by 1 base and J by 9 bases, with 12 bases between. CDR3 nucleotide sequence: TGTGCCAGCAGCTTAGTGTTTCGGGCGCCCCAGTACTTC. Its protein product is CASSLVFRAPQYF.

The chain employs TRBV18 and TRBJ2-1; no definite D call. With 3 bases removed from V and 2 bases from J, the gap between germline ends came to 11 bases. The CDR3 covers 15 residues. Germline values: CDR1 KGHSH, CDR2 LQKENI. CDR3 DNA sequence: TGTGCCAGCTCACCCCTTAGAAGCGCCTACAATGAGCAGTTCTTC. Translated, it gives CASSPLRSAYNEQFF.

The V call is TRBV28, the J call TRBJ2-7; 7 bases agree with TRBD2. V was pared by 6 bases and J by 2 bases, with 10 bases of the junction left unmatched. The CDR3 spans 15 residues. Germline assignment: CDR1 MDHEN and CDR2 SYDVKM. Here the CDR3 reads CASSNPTLAAYEQYF. CDR3 coding DNA: TGTGCCAGCAGCAACCCCACCCTAGCGGCCTACGAGCAGTACTTC.